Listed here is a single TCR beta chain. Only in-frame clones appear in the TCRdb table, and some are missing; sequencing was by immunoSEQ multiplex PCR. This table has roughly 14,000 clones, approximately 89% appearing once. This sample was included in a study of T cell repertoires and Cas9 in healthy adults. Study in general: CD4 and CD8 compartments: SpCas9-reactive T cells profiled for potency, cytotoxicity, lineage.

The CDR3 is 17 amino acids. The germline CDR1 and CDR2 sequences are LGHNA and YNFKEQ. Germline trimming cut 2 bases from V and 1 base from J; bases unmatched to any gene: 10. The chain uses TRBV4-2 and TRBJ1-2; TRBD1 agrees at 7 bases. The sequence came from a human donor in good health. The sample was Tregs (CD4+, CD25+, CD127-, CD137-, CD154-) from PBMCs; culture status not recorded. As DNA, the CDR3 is TGTGCCAGCAGCCAACATACCTACAGGGGTGTTAACTATGGCTACACCTTC. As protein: CASSQHTYRGVNYGYTF.